The next 9 T cell receptor beta chains were all read from a single sample in a study of blood T cell repertoires in COVID-19. Sequencing was performed with immunoSEQ multiplex PCR; in TCRdb, only in-frame clones are kept and a portion is missing. In the table there are roughly 180,000 clones, more than 70% of which are singletons. Sequencing was done on a sample of PBMCs or T cells enriched from blood (not recorded which). The receptors come from a man aged 55 to 69 who had recovered from COVID-19.

The CDR3 sequence: CASSQGTGYNSPLHF. CDR3 DNA: TGTGCCAGCAGCCAAGGGACAGGCTATAATTCACCCCTCCACTTT. This chain connects TRBV14 to TRBJ1-6; the match to TRBD1 covers 7 bases. The CDR3 contains 15 residues. V lost 1 base and J lost 3; bases outside the gene matches: 0. The germline CDR1 and CDR2 sequences are SGHDN and FVKESK.

This chain uses TRBV24-1 with TRBJ1-2; D unclear. The CDR3 totals 14 residues. In germline, CDR1 is KGHDR, CDR2 SFDVKD. V was clipped by 4 bases and J by 0 bases, with 8 bases between them. For the CDR3, the DNA is TGTGCCACCAGTGAGCCCGAGTCTAACTATGGCTACACCTTC. It codes for CATSEPESNYGYTF.

The V gene is TRBV20-1, the J gene TRBJ1-3; 10 positions match TRBD1. The germline V gene has CDR1 DFQATT and CDR2 SNEGSKA (reference sequence). V lost 3 bases and J lost 6; bases outside the gene matches: 5. The CDR3 spans 14 residues. For the CDR3, the DNA is TGCAGTGCTAGTGGACAGGGGGTAGAAAACACCATATATTTT. This sequence encodes CSASGQGVENTIYF.

Here the CDR3 reads CASSPNAPGSGNTIYF. The CDR3, as DNA: TGTGCCAGCAGCCCAAACGCCCCGGGCTCTGGAAACACCATATATTTT. The chain couples TRBV9 to TRBJ1-3; unclear D gene. The CDR3 has 16 amino acids. Deletions cut 4 bases from V and 0 bases from J, with 14 bases between. Germline lookup yields CDR1 SGDLS and CDR2 YYNGEE.

The V call is TRBV6-5, the J call TRBJ2-7; a weak D match, TRBD1 (5 bases). Germline-derived CDR1 and CDR2 are MNHEY and SVGAGI. The V gene lost 10 bases and the J gene lost 13 bases, with 17 bases spanning the gap. This CDR3 region has 10 residues. The CDR3 nucleotides are TGTGCCACCCACCAGGGAAGGCATTACTTC. Its translation: CATHQGRHYF.

This clone appeared once. The J gene is TRBJ2-3, the V gene TRBV19; D gene unclear. CDR1 is LNHDA, CDR2 SQIVND, per germline (reference sequence). Trimming cost V 2 bases and J 4 bases, with 10 bases left between them. The CDR3 is made up of 14 amino acids. In nucleotides, the CDR3 is TGTGCCAGTAGTATAATACAGCAGGCAGATACGCAGTATTTT. Its protein is CASSIIQQADTQYF.

This chain joins TRBV30 and TRBJ2-5; TRBD1 matches 8 bases. J gave up 4 bases and V 3 bases, and 4 bases lay outside the gene matches. The CDR3 totals 13 residues. CDR1 GTSNPN and CDR2 SVGIG come from the germline V gene (reference sequence). CDR3 residues: CAWRQGAAETQYF. The CDR3, as DNA: TGTGCCTGGAGGCAGGGGGCGGCAGAGACCCAGTACTTC.

The chain uses TRBV11-2 and TRBJ2-7; TRBD1 agrees at 8 bases. V gave up 0 bases and J gave up 2 bases; unmatched junction bases: 12. The germline gives CDR1 SGHAT, CDR2 FQNNGV. The CDR3 runs to 18 residues. CDR3 bases: TGTGCCAGCAGCTTAGATAGTATCGCCAGGGGGCCAACCTACGAGCAGTACTTC. Its protein product is CASSLDSIARGPTYEQYF.

The genes are TRBV3-1 (or the pseudogene TRBV3-2) and TRBJ1-2; 7 bases line up with TRBD1. CDR3 length equals 14 residues. The junction had 4 bases not matched to a gene; V was cut back by 4 bases and J by 2 bases. The germline V gene has CDR1 LGHDT and CDR2 YNNKEL (reference sequence). The CDR3 DNA reads TGTGCCAGCAGCCGCCCGGGACAGAACTATGGCTACACCTTC. Protein: CASSRPGQNYGYTF.